This T cell receptor (beta chain) is from a study of blood T cell repertoires in COVID-19. Overall study: The United States, Italy and Spain were the sources of the acute and convalescent COVID-19 samples. From T cells, B-cell-depleted T cells, or PBMCs came the material, which was cDNA or gDNA.

Per the original data handling: Estimation of nucleated cell counts relied on the amplification of reference gene primers. TCRdb's copy holds only in-frame clones and misses some; the assay was immunoSEQ multiplex PCR. V, J and clone size reflect that table, while D and trimming were determined from the DNA. The sample has 380,000 or so clones; about 89% are singletons. CDR3 length equals 14 residues. With 5 bases clipped from V and 6 bases from J, the junction kept 6 bases outside the gene matches. The germline V gene encodes CDR1 LGHDT and CDR2 YNNKEL (reference sequence). The source material was peripheral blood. J is TRBJ2-1 and V is TRBV3-1 (or the pseudogene TRBV3-2); TRBD2 aligns across 8 bases. The sequence derives from a man in his forties with acute or convalescent COVID-19. The CDR3: CASSAGTRTNEQFF. In nucleotides, the CDR3 is TGTGCCAGCAGCGCCGGGACTAGGACCAATGAGCAGTTCTTC.